A single sample gave rise to the 20 T cell receptor beta chains below, sequenced in a study of PD-L1 blockade in urothelial cancer (dated by TCRdb to about 2017). Library preparation employed the immunoSEQ multiplex PCR assay. Here the immuneACCESS table is served through TCRdb, limited to in-frame sequences with V and J called. Missing clones are a known gap in these copies; in checked studies unresolved V genes cover under half, and the rest lacks a known reason. The sample data list approximately 93,000 clones, and approximately 87% of these were observed just once. Clones ranked in the top ten supply around 8% of the sample. Taken with the paper, the label for time point translates to: peripheral blood 6 weeks after treatment start. The sequences come from PBMCs, collected around atezolizumab (anti-PD-L1) treatment. These receptor sequences come from a man in his sixties or seventies with urothelial cancer.

V usage is TRBV5-1 and J usage is TRBJ2-3, with D perhaps matching TRBD1 (5 bases). Germline V gene sequence: CDR1 SGHRS, CDR2 YFSETQ. The CDR3 runs 14 residues. The V gene lost 2 bases and the J gene lost 1 base, with 8 bases spanning the gap. Here the CDR3 DNA reads TGCGCCAGCAGCTTTGGCAGGGGCACAGATACGCAGTATTTT. It encodes CASSFGRGTDTQYF.

The chain joins TRBV6-1 to TRBJ2-3, with unresolved D. V was cut by 2 bases and J by 5 bases, with 11 bases left in between. The germline V gene has CDR1 MNHNS and CDR2 SASEGT. The CDR3 consists of 14 residues. CDR3 sequence (DNA): TGTGCCAGCAGTGAATTTGGTCGCGGAGATACGCAGTATTTT. Protein: CASSEFGRGDTQYF.

V usage is TRBV4-2 and J usage is TRBJ1-4; 11 bases align to TRBD1. V shed 6 bases, J shed 1 base, and the junction held 10 bases outside the gene matches. The CDR3 runs to 18 residues. CDR1 LGHNA and CDR2 YNFKEQ come from the germline V gene. CDR3 amino acids: CASRRTGGDEGTNEKLFF. The CDR3 coding sequence is TGTGCCAGCAGACGGACAGGGGGCGATGAGGGAACTAATGAAAAACTGTTTTTT.

This rearrangement joins TRBV7-9 to TRBJ2-3, with D hard to call. Germline assignment: CDR1 SEHNR and CDR2 FQNEAQ (reference sequence). Trimming pared 7 bases from V and 4 bases from J, leaving 12 bases between. The CDR3 consists of 13 residues. In DNA, the CDR3 is TGTGCCAGCAACTTCGGTCGGGCAGATACGCAGTATTTT. Amino acids: CASNFGRADTQYF.

The rearrangement links TRBV5-1 to TRBJ2-3; possibly TRBD2 for D (7 bases). The CDR3 consists of 17 residues. Trimming stripped 0 bases from V and 5 bases from J, with 19 bases between. In germline, CDR1 is SGHRS, CDR2 YFSETQ. The CDR3 DNA sequence: TGCGCCAGCAGCTTGGGGCCAGGGGACTATGGTGTAGATACGCAGTATTTT. It yields the protein CASSLGPGDYGVDTQYF.

The J gene is TRBJ2-1, the V gene TRBV7-3; 10 bases match TRBD2. Germline trimming cut 0 bases from V and 6 bases from J; bases unmatched to any gene: 2. From germline, CDR1 is SGHTA and CDR2 FQGTGA. The length of the CDR3 is 15 residues. CDR3 region: CASSLTLAGANEQFF. CDR3 coding DNA: TGTGCCAGCAGCTTAACGCTAGCGGGAGCCAATGAGCAGTTCTTC.

This clone was observed a single time. The rearrangement links TRBV5-1 to TRBJ2-1, with 9 bases that match TRBD2. The junction had 12 bases not matched to a gene; V was cut back by 0 bases and J by 8 bases. The CDR3 runs to 17 residues. CDR1 is SGHRS and CDR2 is YFSETQ in the germline V gene. CDR3 coding DNA: TGCGCCAGCAGCTTGGCACCGGGACTAGCCAAGGTCGATGAGCAGTTCTTC. Amino acid sequence: CASSLAPGLAKVDEQFF.

The chain is built from TRBV5-1 and TRBJ2-1, with D unclear. This CDR3 is built from 12 residues. V dropped 4 bases and J dropped 6 bases, with 8 bases sitting between them. Germline CDR1 reads SGHRS; CDR2 reads YFSETQ. The CDR3 protein is CASSHATNEQFF. In DNA, the CDR3 is TGCGCCAGCAGCCACGCTACCAATGAGCAGTTCTTC.

The rearrangement links TRBV7-8 to TRBJ2-5, with D maybe TRBD1 (6 bases). Germline CDR1 SGHVS, CDR2 FQNEAQ. V dropped 3 bases and J dropped 5 bases, with 10 bases sitting between them. CDR3 length: 13 residues. CDR3 coding DNA: TGTGCCAGCAGCTTTACAGGGCAGGAGACCCAGTACTTC. This encodes CASSFTGQETQYF.

The table lists this clone with a few counts. V is TRBV11-2 and J is TRBJ2-7; D is uncertain. Germline CDR1 reads SGHAT; CDR2 reads FQNNGV. CDR3 length: 13 residues. The V and J ends lost 8 bases and 3 bases respectively, with 14 bases between them. The CDR3 is CASALRRGYEQYF. Written as DNA, the CDR3 is TGTGCCAGCGCCCTAAGGAGAGGCTACGAGCAGTACTTC.

The V gene is TRBV7-6, the J gene TRBJ2-7, with 12 bases identical to TRBD1. J was trimmed by 6 bases and V by 4 bases; bases with no gene match: 7. The CDR3 runs 15 residues. The germline V gene encodes CDR1 SGHVS and CDR2 FNYEAQ. CDR3 protein: CASSSTGTGGSEQYF. CDR3 DNA: TGTGCCAGCAGCTCTACCGGGACAGGGGGCTCCGAGCAGTACTTC.

The chain carries TRBV30 and TRBJ2-6; D gene uncertain. V lost 7 bases and J 2 bases, leaving 18 bases between the germline ends. Per the germline V gene, CDR1 is GTSNPN and CDR2 is SVGIG (reference sequence). This CDR3 is built from 16 residues. The CDR3 DNA follows: TGTGCCTCCGCCCGCGCCTATAGTACTGGGGCCAACGTCCTGACTTTC. Translating it yields CASARAYSTGANVLTF.

This clone occurred a few times. The chain links TRBV9 to TRBJ2-1; D might be TRBD1 (6 bases). V lost 0 bases, J lost 8 bases, and 9 bases lay in between. CDR3 length: 13 residues. Germline V gene data show CDR1 as SGDLS and CDR2 as YYNGEE. The CDR3 region is CASSVDRDDEQFF. The CDR3 coding sequence is TGTGCCAGCAGCGTAGACAGGGACGATGAGCAGTTCTTC.

The chain has TRBV4-2 and TRBJ2-5, with 8 bases fitting TRBD2. The length of the CDR3 is 15 residues. Germline V gives CDR1 LGHNA, CDR2 YNFKEQ. J lost 5 bases, V lost 4 bases, and 9 bases had no gene match. The CDR3 region is CASSREGLAGETQYF. The CDR3 nucleotides are TGTGCCAGCAGCCGGGAAGGACTAGCCGGTGAGACCCAGTACTTC.

The rearrangement uses TRBV5-1 and TRBJ1-1; 12 positions match TRBD1. CDR1 and CDR2 from the germline V gene are SGHRS and YFSETQ. The V gene end was trimmed by 6 bases and the J gene end by 6 bases; junction bases not matched to a gene: 9. The CDR3 contains 15 residues. CDR3 sequence: CASKLGQGASAEAFF. The CDR3 DNA sequence: TGCGCCAGCAAACTGGGACAGGGGGCGAGCGCTGAAGCTTTCTTT.

V usage is TRBV10-3 and J usage is TRBJ2-7, with 7 nucleotides matching TRBD1. J was trimmed by 1 base and V by 10 bases; bases with no gene match: 4. This CDR3 region has 12 residues. Germline V CDR1 and CDR2: ENHRY, SYGVKD. The CDR3 coding sequence is TGTGCCACGGGACAGCCGTCCTACGAGCAGTACTTC. It encodes CATGQPSYEQYF.

This chain links TRBV9 with TRBJ2-2; D not resolved. CDR1 is SGDLS, CDR2 YYNGEE, per germline. Trimming shortened V by 3 bases and J by 5 bases, and 8 bases separated the two germline ends. The CDR3 runs 13 residues. CDR3 nucleotides: TGTGCCAGCAGCGCGTCCCTGACCGGGGAGCTGTTTTTT. Residues: CASSASLTGELFF. The full variable domain, its missing parts supplied by reference TRBV9 and TRBJ2-2, is DSGVTQTPKHLITATGQRVTLRCSPRSGDLSVYWYQQSLDQGLQFLIQYYNGEERAKGNILERFSAQQFPDLHSELNLSSLELGDSALYFCASSASLTGELFFGEGSRLTVL.

The CDR3 loop reads CASSQAWGLAGGKEVSTDTQYF. For the CDR3, the DNA is TGCGCCAGCAGTCAGGCCTGGGGACTAGCGGGGGGAAAGGAAGTTAGCACAGATACGCAGTATTTT. The chain combines TRBV23-1 with TRBJ2-3, with TRBD2 identical over 15 bases. TRBV23-1 falls under the ORF class, with uncertain function. V shed 3 bases and J 0 bases; nucleotides not matched to a gene: 16. This CDR3 region has 22 residues.

This CDR3 reads CASSLDQDSYEQYF. The CDR3 DNA reads TGTGCCAGCAGCTTGGACCAGGATTCCTACGAGCAGTACTTC. The rearrangement joins TRBV5-4 to TRBJ2-7, with no clear D. Germline V gene data show CDR1 as SGHNT and CDR2 as YYREEE (reference sequence). Trimming stripped 0 bases from V and 1 base from J, with 8 bases between. The CDR3 covers 14 residues.

The J gene is TRBJ2-3, the V gene TRBV19; TRBD2 aligns across 11 bases. Per the germline V gene, CDR1 is LNHDA and CDR2 is SQIVND (reference sequence). The length of the CDR3 is 16 residues. Trimming at V came to 6 bases and at J to 0 bases, leaving 5 bases not matched to a gene. The CDR3 region has the DNA TGTGCCAGTAGCCGACTAGCGGGGATGAGCACAGATACGCAGTATTTT. Protein product: CASSRLAGMSTDTQYF.